The T cell receptor beta chain described here comes from a study of cytomegalovirus exposure and HLA in healthy donors (dated by TCRdb to 2016 to 2017). For the wider study: In an earlier analysis of several hundred of the donors, around 300 Gb of sequence data and some 100 million unique TCR beta sequences from roughly 180 million T cells were reported. Rather than using new phenotypic data, the later analysis identified candidate immune exposures from TCR beta sequences and from how often those sequences occurred across donors. Roughly 5 DR-DQ haplotypes were handled as single units for association and clustering because linkage in the cohort was strong. Among over 350 genotyped donors of the cohort, an average of around 240,000 unique TCR beta nucleotide sequences were sequenced per donor, around a sixth of them non-productive. An early release covering roughly 640 HLA-typed donors comprised about 300 gigabases of sequencing data and approximately 80 million unique TCR sequences. To study patterns of TCR occurrence, a later analysis re-analyzed previously published TCR beta repertoires from 666 donors and added high-resolution HLA genotyping. A separate validation cohort of some 130 different subjects was used in addition to the roughly 700-subject first cohort. The number of typed donors differed by locus: roughly 629-640 for A, B, C, DRB1 and DQB1; approximately 520 for DQA1; 600 to 610 for DPA1; and 400 to 480 for DPB1. A later genetic analysis used genome-wide SNP genotypes for about 65% of the roughly 700 donors, treating that subset as a discovery cohort. Donor age, sex, ethnicity and CMV serostatus were collected together with the repertoire data. An earlier analysis of 587 of the donors used high-throughput TCR beta sequencing to judge whether each TCR beta V gene segment behaved as functional or pseudogenic. The study was designed to test whether signatures of past pathogen exposure could be identified by cataloging public T cell receptors. HLA typing covered class I and class II loci at four-digit resolution. To predict cytomegalovirus infection status, the study brought together high-throughput TCR immunosequencing, statistical association of individual TCRs with disease status, and machine learning. The study used immunosequencing to profile the T cell repertoires of under 700 subjects and linked those repertoires to cytomegalovirus serostatus. All discovery cohort repertoires had been generated using a single sequencing platform. Among the roughly 390 genotyped donors, around 81% belonged to the genetic ancestry cluster associated with self-reported Caucasian donors.

Regarding this clone: Its antigen remains unidentified.

The cohort was made up of approximately 670 healthy bone marrow donors. At the time of sampling, every cohort member was nominally healthy, though immune exposures that went unrecorded were likely present. The donor was CMV seronegative and was included in the group of several hundred seronegative cohort members. A peripheral blood sample was collected from each donor, and TCR beta sequencing was performed on peripheral blood mononuclear cells. Genomic DNA was extracted from the blood cell samples with the Qiagen DNeasy Blood Extraction Kit. Libraries were prepared through the immunoSEQ multiplex PCR assay. A mixture of 60 forward primers for TCR Vbeta segments and 13 reverse primers for TCR Jbeta segments was used in the multiplex PCR. A multiplex PCR assay on genomic DNA amplified the CDR3 region of rearranged TCR beta genes. The amplified TCR beta libraries were sequenced on the Illumina HiSeq System as 87-base-pair reads. Per the authors' processing: A later analysis counted tens of millions of unique TCR beta chains across the 666 repertoires, and around 9.9 million of these chains were shared by at least two donors. A nearest-neighbor algorithm error-corrected the raw reads and collapsed the reads into unique sequences, merging closely related sequences to remove PCR and sequencing errors. To assign V, D and J gene segments, CDR3 sequences were aligned to IMGT reference sequences. For a sequence to be retained, a match of at least six nucleotides to both a V gene segment and a J gene segment was required. Rearrangements were called productive when the CDR3 lacked stop codons and stayed in frame with V and J; all others were non-productive. CDR3 was defined by IMGT convention, running from the second conserved V-encoded cysteine to the conserved J-encoded phenylalanine. The earlier analysis of 500 to 750 of the donors excluded any sequence lacking an unambiguous match to a single V gene segment. An earlier analysis of about 590 of the donors classified V segments as functional when productive rearrangements were above 56.7% and as segregating when the standard deviation between donors was above 5%. A statistical classification framework was developed to diagnose cytomegalovirus status using the catalog of TCR beta chain sequences. In a later analysis, V and J genes were assigned by comparing TCR nucleotide sequences against IMGT/GENE-DB human TR gene sequences. The TCRdist pipeline was used in a later analysis to assign CDR3 sequences and most-parsimonious VDJ recombination scenarios. In a later analysis, every TCR beta chain was defined by the combination of its CDR3 amino acid sequence and its V-gene family, and reads without a unique V-gene family were dropped. As a way to deal with suspected cross-contamination and a sequencing artifact, a later analysis dropped 640 or so nucleotide sequences that were highly shared and had low generation probability. In a later analysis, a clonal expansion index for each public chain was calculated from normalized within-repertoire ranks of inferred template counts. In a later analysis, generation probabilities were computed using a VDJ recombination model fitted to out-of-frame rearrangements, and the results were checked against IGoR. Hypergeometric tests were used in a later analysis to score TCR-TCR, TCR-HLA and TCR-CMV co-occurrence, with a repertoire-size bias correction applied to the TCR pairs. A later analysis estimated false discovery rates by permuting HLA or CMV assignments 20 times. A later analysis grouped co-occurring TCRs with DBSCAN, adding TCRdist sequence similarity when clustering within HLA-allele-positive subsets. Co-occurrence clustering excluded repertoires with fewer than 30,000 or more than 120,000 public chains, plus five with anomalous nucleotide sharing. The immuneACCESS repertoire file appears here via TCRdb, limited to in-frame rearrangements. These files lack a portion of the clones; in checked studies, under half of the deficit traces to unresolved V genes, and the cause of the others is not known. That table supplies the V and J calls and clone size; D and trimming were determined from the DNA. In this sample's table one finds about 110,000 clones. Less than 4.5% of the sample rests with the top ten.

The full study reports these points: Correlated functional status among segregating V segments might reflect linkage disequilibrium, but an unknown experimental factor could not be ruled out. An earlier analysis of around 500 of the donors showed that most TCR beta V segments appeared in productive rearrangements either about 87% or about 30% of the time, which broadly matched IMGT annotations. In the study, 164 TCR beta chains were listed as associated with cytomegalovirus. Presence/absence analyses assumed roughly uniform sequencing depth across donors, an assumption that may not hold. A further reported finding was that TCR beta sequences accurately predicted the HLA-A and HLA-B alleles for most subjects in the first cohort. In vitro tests confirmed that a few of the cytomegalovirus-associated TCR beta chains recognize cytomegalovirus antigens. Because HLA typing was missing for some donors at each locus, association tests included only the typed subset. In both the original and validation cohorts, the classifier was reported to diagnose cytomegalovirus status with high specificity and sensitivity. Assigning TCR associations to individual alleles was difficult when HLA alleles, especially DR and DQ, strongly co-occurred. A later analysis associated 17,000 or so TCR beta sequences with specific HLA alleles at a false discovery rate of 0.05. The only immune exposure information available for the cohort was CMV serostatus. In a later genetic analysis, fewer N-insertions in productive TCRs were reported among donors in an Asian-associated ancestry cluster than the approximately 710-donor mean. Most TCR sequences were seen in very few donors, while some public TCRs were found in many individuals. The earlier analysis of approximately 590 of the donors excluded some 15 rarely observed V segments, including chromosome 9 orphons, because counts were too low. A cluster of highly shared sequence variants was judged likely to be a technical artifact of the sequencing pipeline. Some IMGT-functional V segments, including TRBV6-2 and TRBV6-3, could not be distinguished by the 87-base-pair reads and were therefore excluded. The authors suggested that the approach could potentially be extended to other disease states and immunological phenotypes. Most CMV-associated TCR beta chains appeared to be HLA-restricted in a later analysis, and the HLA associations seemed to be driven largely by CMV exposure. In a later analysis, HLA-associated TCR beta chains showed more clonal expansion and lower generation probabilities than non-associated chains that were equally common. In a later analysis, the rate of TCR association differed among HLA loci, with DRB1 alleles having the most associated TCRs and HLA-C alleles having the fewest. A later analysis reported that several top co-occurrence clusters appeared linked to parvovirus B19, influenza, CMV and Epstein-Barr virus. This cohort had only TCR beta chains sequenced, and the lack of alpha or paired-chain data limited which features could be detected. An association between a missense DCLRE1C variant and V-gene and J-gene trimming of TCR beta chains was found in a later genetic analysis and replicated in an independent cohort.

The CDR3, from cysteine to phenylalanine, totals 14 residues. The retained sequence is limited to the CDR3, 42 bases, with the frame set at the first base. According to the germline V gene, CDR1 reads MNHEY and CDR2 reads SVGAGI. V and J are truncated by 8 bases and 0 bases respectively, leaving an intervening sequence of 13 bases. Material for sequencing was PBMCs. This sequence uses TRBV6-5 and TRBJ1-1; tentative D gene TRBD1, with 5 bases matching. This receptor was identified in a young man in good health and CMV-seronegative. Read as DNA, the sequence is TGTGCCAGCGGATCAGGGCCAATGAACACTGAAGCTTTCTTT. Its coded protein is CASGSGPMNTEAFF.